Following are 19 T cell receptor beta chains from one sample sequenced in a study of cytomegalovirus exposure and HLA in healthy donors. PCR primers comprised 60 Vbeta and 13 Jbeta primers. Repertoires were generated with immunoSEQ multiplex PCR, while TCRdb's copy carries only in-frame clones and drops some. This sample has around 90,000 clones, with less than 70% found just once. The sample comprised PBMCs. The source is a human donor in good health.

The rearrangement links TRBV2 to TRBJ1-5, with D unresolved. The CDR3 consists of 13 residues. V was cut by 6 bases and J by 1 base, with 7 bases left in between. CDR1 SNHLY and CDR2 FYNNEI come from the germline V gene. The DNA for the CDR3 is TGTGCCAGCAGCCTAGACAGCAATCAGCCCCAGCATTTT. Translation gives CASSLDSNQPQHF.

The J gene is TRBJ2-7, the V gene TRBV11-2; D might be TRBD2 (5 bases). Germline values: CDR1 SGHAT, CDR2 FQNNGV. This CDR3 comprises 12 residues. The germline V and J ends were trimmed by 8 bases and 3 bases, with 11 bases remaining between them. The CDR3 DNA reads TGTGCCAGCGTACACGGAGGCTACGAGCAGTACTTC. It translates to CASVHGGYEQYF.

V gene TRBV11-3 combines with J gene TRBJ2-5; 7 bases match TRBD1. J lost 11 bases, V lost 4 bases, and 4 bases had no gene match. The CDR3 loop spans 11 amino acids. The V gene's germline CDR1 is SGHNT and CDR2 YENEEA. CDR3 in DNA: TGTGCCAGCAGCTGGGACAGACAGCAGTACTTC. It is translated as CASSWDRQQYF.

This clone showed up just once. V gene TRBV5-4 combines with J gene TRBJ2-7; D is perhaps TRBD1 (6 bases). Germline lookup yields CDR1 SGHNT and CDR2 YYREEE (reference sequence). The CDR3 runs 14 residues. The V gene lost 3 bases and the J gene lost 5 bases, with 15 bases spanning the gap. CDR3 residues: CASSSQGISDEQYF. CDR3 in DNA: TGTGCCAGCAGCTCACAGGGTATTTCGGACGAGCAGTACTTC.

This clone turned up a few times. V is TRBV7-3 and J is TRBJ2-5, with a possible D match to TRBD1 (6 bases). Germline-derived CDR1 and CDR2 are SGHTA and FQGTGA. The CDR3 contains 13 residues. The V gene lost 5 bases and the J gene lost 2 bases, with 9 bases spanning the gap. The CDR3 DNA reads TGTGCCAGCAGCCCAGGACAGCAAGAGACCCAGTACTTC. Protein product: CASSPGQQETQYF.

This clone has only a few counts. The chain is built from TRBV18 and TRBJ2-3; perhaps TRBD1 as D (6 bases). The CDR3 runs 14 residues. Trimming stripped 3 bases from V and 6 bases from J, with 13 bases between. In germline, CDR1 is KGHSH, CDR2 LQKENI. The CDR3 bases are TGTGCCAGCTCACCCCAGGGGAAGAGTGATACGCAGTATTTT. Translated: CASSPQGKSDTQYF.

This rearrangement joins TRBV9 to TRBJ2-3; a possible D gene is TRBD2 (5 bases). The germline V gene encodes CDR1 SGDLS and CDR2 YYNGEE. V lost 5 bases to trimming and J lost 4 bases, with 14 bases between them. CDR3 length: 14 amino acids. DNA of the CDR3: TGTGCCAGCAGTACCCCCAGAGGGTCAGATACGCAGTATTTT. It yields the protein CASSTPRGSDTQYF.

This chain joins TRBV7-3 and TRBJ2-1, with a tentative D call TRBD1 (5 bases). The CDR3 is 14 amino acids. Germline values: CDR1 SGHTA, CDR2 FQGTGA. The V end was cut by 6 bases, the J end by 8 bases, with 17 bases between. This CDR3 reads CASSTQASEYEQFF. DNA of the CDR3: TGTGCCAGCAGTACACAGGCATCGGAATATGAGCAGTTCTTC.

Comment on this clone: Since a much larger clone is just one base distant, this may be a read error. CDR3 in DNA: TGTGCCTTCATGGGACAGGGGGACACTGAAGCTTTCTTT. Amino acid sequence: CAFMGQGDTEAFF. The V and J genes are TRBV30 and TRBJ1-1; 11 bases agree with TRBD1. The CDR3 length is 13 residues. The J segment lost 3 bases and the V segment lost 7 bases, leaving 4 bases of the junction unmatched. The germline gives CDR1 GTSNPN, CDR2 SVGIG (reference sequence).

The V gene is TRBV29-1, the J gene TRBJ2-2; 9 positions match TRBD2. The CDR3 runs to 14 residues. Trimming took 7 bases from V and 4 from J; bases not matched to a gene: 7. Looked up from germline, CDR1 is SQVTM and CDR2 is ANQGSEA. The CDR3, as DNA: TGCAGCGCCACTGGGACTAGCCTCACCGGGGAGCTGTTTTTT. Its protein is CSATGTSLTGELFF.

CDR3 DNA sequence: TGTGCTAGTCAGGCGGGGGATTTAAGCACAGATACGCAGTATTTT. Amino acids: CASQAGDLSTDTQYF. The genes are TRBV12-5 and TRBJ2-3; TRBD2 matches 7 bases. Trimming took 8 bases from V and 0 from J; bases not matched to a gene: 8. Per germline, CDR1 LGHNT and CDR2 FRNRAP. The CDR3 length is 15 residues.

This clone was detected a few times. The J gene is TRBJ2-3, the V gene TRBV9, with TRBD2 identical over 11 bases. The CDR3 totals 14 residues. V shed 4 bases, J shed 7 bases, and the junction held 5 bases outside the gene matches. Germline assignment: CDR1 SGDLS and CDR2 YYNGEE. CDR3 amino acids: CASSLGLAEHTQYF. The CDR3 bases are TGTGCCAGCAGCTTGGGACTAGCGGAGCATACGCAGTATTTT.

As regards this clone: At one boundary the junction diverges from the germline segment, which might be a read error. The V call is TRBV4-1, the J call TRBJ1-6; TRBD1 agrees at 7 bases. Germline CDR1 MGHRA, CDR2 YSYEKL. The CDR3 has 13 residues. This chain's CDR3 is CASSQGQGTPLPF. CDR3 nucleotides: TGCGCCAGCAGCCAAGGACAGGGAACACCCCTCCCCTTT.

V usage is TRBV6-1 and J usage is TRBJ2-1, with a tentative D call TRBD2 (7 bases). CDR1 is MNHNS and CDR2 is SASEGT in the germline V gene. This CDR3 is 15 amino acids long. Trimming stripped 2 bases from V and 6 bases from J, with 14 bases between. CDR3 residues: CASSEWGGGRNEQFF. DNA of the CDR3: TGTGCCAGCAGTGAATGGGGCGGGGGCCGCAATGAGCAGTTCTTC.

On this clone: Additional DNA sequences in this sample encode the identical CDR3. This sequence joins TRBV18 and TRBJ2-5; D not resolved. V was cut by 6 bases and J by 2 bases, with 4 bases left in between. CDR3 size: 11 residues. Germline V gives CDR1 KGHSH, CDR2 LQKENI. DNA for the CDR3: TGTGCCAGCTCGCTACAAGAGACCCAGTACTTC. It specifies CASSLQETQYF. The full variable domain, its missing parts supplied by reference TRBV18 and TRBJ2-5, is NAGVMQNPRHLVRRRGQEARLRCSPMKGHSHVYWYRQLPEEGLKFMVYLQKENIIDESGMPKERFSAEFPKEGPSILRIQQVVRGDSAAYFCASSLQETQYFGPGTRLLVL.

V is TRBV27 and J is TRBJ1-4; unclear D gene. The V gene lost 5 bases and the J gene lost 1 base, with 14 bases spanning the gap. In germline, CDR1 is MNHEY, CDR2 SMNVEV (reference sequence). The CDR3 extends over 16 amino acids. CDR3 sequence: CASSPRAAGTNEKLFF. CDR3 nucleotides: TGTGCCAGCAGTCCAAGGGCCGCGGGAACTAATGAAAAACTGTTTTTT. Full variable domain (remainder filled in from reference TRBV27 and TRBJ1-4): EAQVTQNPRYLITVTGKKLTVTCSQNMNHEYMSWYRQDPGLGLRQIYYSMNVEVTDKGDVPEGYKVSRKEKRNFPLILESPSPNQTSLYFCASSPRAAGTNEKLFFGSGTQLSVL.

The chain couples TRBV18 to TRBJ1-1, with D perhaps TRBD1 (5 bases). From germline, CDR1 is KGHSH and CDR2 LQKENI. CDR3 length: 15 amino acids. Trimming cost V 6 bases and J 2 bases, with 16 bases left between them. CDR3 nucleotide sequence: TGTGCCAGCTCCCCAACCTCAGGGTTTAACACTGAAGCTTTCTTT. It yields the protein CASSPTSGFNTEAFF.

The chain joins TRBV7-9 to TRBJ1-5; 7 positions agree with TRBD1. Germline V gene lookup returns CDR1 SEHNR and CDR2 FQNEAQ (reference sequence). J gave up 5 bases and V 2 bases, and 9 bases lay outside the gene matches. This CDR3 region has 16 residues. CDR3 in DNA: TGTGCCAGCAGCTTACGCGGGACAGCATTAGATCAGCCCCAGCATTTT. As protein: CASSLRGTALDQPQHF. Full variable domain (outside the CDR3, taken from reference TRBV7-9 and TRBJ1-5): DTGVSQNPRHKITKRGQNVTFRCDPISEHNRLYWYRQTLGQGPEFLTYFQNEAQLEKSRLLSDRFSAERPKGSFSTLEIQRTEQGDSAMYLCASSLRGTALDQPQHFGDGTRLSIL.

V and J are TRBV11-3 and TRBJ1-1; the D gene is possibly TRBD1 (5 bases). The germline V gene encodes CDR1 SGHNT and CDR2 YENEEA. This CDR3 contains 11 residues. Between the trimmed V and J ends, which lost 6 bases and 11 bases, there was a span of 13 bases. The chain's CDR3 is CASSKGEGAFF. The CDR3 nucleotides are TGTGCCAGCAGTAAAGGGGAAGGGGCTTTCTTT.